The TCR beta chain described here comes from a study of cytomegalovirus exposure and HLA in healthy donors. Across the whole study: Later, an analysis reported that the approximately 120 validation repertoires had used the same platform as the approximately 660 first-cohort repertoires.

The method was immunoSEQ multiplex PCR; TCRdb's version includes in-frame clones alone and lacks a portion of them. Of about 150,000 clones in the sample, 86% are singletons; the top ten hold around 20%. Regarding this clone: Its antigen is currently unknown.

Trimming took 3 bases from V and 0 from J, leaving 10 bases between them. CDR1 GTSNPN and CDR2 SVGIG come from the germline V gene (reference sequence). This CDR3 has 14 residues. Study findings and constraints: Overall, some 160 TCR beta chains were annotated as cytomegalovirus-associated. One later analysis, an examination of the roughly 130 validation repertoires, found that first-cohort TCR clusters tended to co-occur in them. Reports showed the classifier diagnosing cytomegalovirus status with high specificity and sensitivity.

The TCR was taken from a man aged 18 to 35 in good health and CMV-seropositive. V usage is TRBV30 and J usage is TRBJ2-3; D perhaps matches TRBD1 (6 bases). Sequencing was done on a sample of PBMCs. CDR3 nucleotides: TGTGCCTGGAGATGGGGGCCGAGCACAGATACGCAGTATTTT. Translated, it gives CAWRWGPSTDTQYF.